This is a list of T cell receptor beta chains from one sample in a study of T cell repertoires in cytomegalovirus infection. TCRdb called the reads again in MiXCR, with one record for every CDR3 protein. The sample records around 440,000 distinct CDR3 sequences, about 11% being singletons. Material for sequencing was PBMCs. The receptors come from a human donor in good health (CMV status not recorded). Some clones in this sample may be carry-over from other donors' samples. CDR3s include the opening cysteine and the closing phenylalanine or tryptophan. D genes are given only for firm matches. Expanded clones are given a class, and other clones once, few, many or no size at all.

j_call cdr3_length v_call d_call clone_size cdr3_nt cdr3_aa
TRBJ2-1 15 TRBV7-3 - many TGTGCCAGCAGCTTCGGTGAGGGCTCCTACAATGAGCAGTTCTTC CASSFGEGSYNEQFF
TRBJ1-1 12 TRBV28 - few TGTGCCAGCAGTTCCACCTTGGAGCCCGCTTTCTTT CASSSTLEPAFF
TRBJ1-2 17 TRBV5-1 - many TGCGCCAGCAGCCATGGATCAGTCTGGAACCCTAACTATGGCTACACCTTC CASSHGSVWNPNYGYTF
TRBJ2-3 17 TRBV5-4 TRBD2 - TGTGCCAGCAGCTCCAGCCCGCGGGAGGGCCTGACAGATACGCAGTATTTT CASSSSPREGLTDTQYF
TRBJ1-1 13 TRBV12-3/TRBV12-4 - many TGTGCCAGCAGGCCCACCCTGGGGACTGAAGCTTTCTTT CASRPTLGTEAFF
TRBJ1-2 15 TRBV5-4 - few TGTGCCAGCAGCTTAGAGGGGGGGGCCAACTATGGCTACACCTTC CASSLEGGANYGYTF
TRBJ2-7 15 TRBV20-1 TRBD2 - TGCAGTGCTAGGGGTGCCGGGACTACAGTCTACGAGCAGTACTTC CSARGAGTTVYEQYF
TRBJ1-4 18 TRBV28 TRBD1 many TGTGCCAGCAGTTTCCTCGGGCAGGGGGCGCGGGTGAGGGAAAAACTGTTTTTT CASSFLGQGARVREKLFF
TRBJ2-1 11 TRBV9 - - TGTGCCAGCAGCTTTAGCGATGAGCAGTTCTTC CASSFSDEQFF
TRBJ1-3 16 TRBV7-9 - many TGTGCCAGCAGCTTAGAAAGTGAGTCGACGGGAAACACCATATATTTT CASSLESESTGNTIYF
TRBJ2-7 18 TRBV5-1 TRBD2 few TGCGCCAGCAGCTTGAGGAATCTGAGGACTAGCGGGAGTGGAGAGCAGTACTTC CASSLRNLRTSGSGEQYF
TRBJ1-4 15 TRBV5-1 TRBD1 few TGCGCCAGCAGTCCGTCAGGGACAGGGAATGAAAAACTGTTTTTT CASSPSGTGNEKLFF
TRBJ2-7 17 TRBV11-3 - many TGTGCCAGCAGCTTAGGAGGTGCAGGGAGAATCTCCTACGAGCAGTACTTC CASSLGGAGRISYEQYF
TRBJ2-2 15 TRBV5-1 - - TGCGCCAGCAGACGCGACAGCGCTAACAACGGGGAGCTGTTTTTT CASRRDSANNGELFF
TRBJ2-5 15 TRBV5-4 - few TGTGCCAGCAGCCTCCCAACACTCGGGCTAGAGACCCAGTACTTC CASSLPTLGLETQYF
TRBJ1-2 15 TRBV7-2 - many TGTGCCAGCAGCGGAAACAGCCTACTTCGGCATGGCTACACCTTC CASSGNSLLRHGYTF
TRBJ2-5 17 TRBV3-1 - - TGTGCCAGCAGCCAAGCTACTATGAGGAGGGGTCTGGAGACCCAGTACTTC CASSQATMRRGLETQYF
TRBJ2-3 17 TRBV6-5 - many TGTGCCAGCAGTTACATCCTTGGGGGAGCCACCACAGATACGCAGTATTTT CASSYILGGATTDTQYF
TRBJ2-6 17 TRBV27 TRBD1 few TGTGCCAGCAGTTCAGGGACAGGGGGTGGTGGGGCCAACGTCCTGACTTTC CASSSGTGGGGANVLTF
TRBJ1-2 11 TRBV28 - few TGTGCCGGGTACAGTGGATATGGCTACACCTTC CAGYSGYGYTF
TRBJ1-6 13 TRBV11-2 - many TGTGCCAGCAGCTTGAAGGAGAAATCACCCCTCCACTTT CASSLKEKSPLHF
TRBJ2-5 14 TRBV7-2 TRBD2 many TGTGCCAGCAGCTTAGAGGAGGGAGGGGAGACCCAGTACTTC CASSLEEGGETQYF
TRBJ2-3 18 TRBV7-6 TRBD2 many TGTGCCAGCAGCCCAAACCATTACCGACTAGCGATGACAGATACGCAGTATTTT CASSPNHYRLAMTDTQYF
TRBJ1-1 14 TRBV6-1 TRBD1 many TGTGCCAGCAGCTTTACAGGGGAAAGGACTGAAGCTTTCTTT CASSFTGERTEAFF